The rows below give T cell receptor beta chains drawn from one sample of a study of T cells in Graves' hyperthyroidism and ophthalmopathy. One entry per CDR3 protein, called by TCRdb with MiXCR from the multiplex PCR reads. In the table there are hundreds of thousands of distinct CDR3 sequences, 14% of which are singletons. Input material: blood. These TCRs come from a woman aged 18-29 years with Graves' hyperthyroidism. Each CDR3 is given with its conserved first and last residue. A D gene is named only where the DNA matches it firmly. The size of a clone is reported for some rows only, either as once, few or many, or as a class for expanded clones.

TRBJ1-2	NA	NA	TRBV7-8	CASSEAGRPGYGYTF	TGTGCCAGCAGCGAAGCCGGGCGGCCGGGGTATGGCTACACCTTC
TRBJ2-5	few	TRBD1	TRBV6-1	CASSSGTEYF	TGTGCCAGCAGTTCCGGGACAGAGTACTTC
TRBJ2-2	NA	NA	TRBV3-1	CASSLVDSLANTGELFF	TGTGCCAGCAGCCTCGTAGACTCCCTCGCGAACACCGGGGAGCTGTTTTTT
TRBJ1-5	NA	TRBD1	TRBV7-9	CASSLVAGGQPQHF	TGTGCCAGCAGCTTAGTTGCAGGGGGTCAGCCCCAGCATTTT
TRBJ2-7	few	TRBD2	TRBV18	CASSPANRLAGADYEQYF	TGTGCCAGCTCCCCGGCCAATCGACTAGCGGGAGCAGACTACGAGCAGTACTTC
TRBJ2-1	many	NA	TRBV18	CASSTAGQSSYNEQFF	TGTGCCAGCTCAACAGCAGGACAGAGCTCCTACAATGAGCAGTTCTTC
TRBJ1-5	many	TRBD1	TRBV2	CASRSGGTGGQPQHF	TGTGCCAGCAGATCGGGAGGGACAGGGGGACAGCCCCAGCATTTT
TRBJ1-1	few	NA	TRBV6-1	CASTRSLANTEAFF	TGTGCCAGCACCCGGTCTTTAGCGAACACTGAAGCTTTCTTT
TRBJ2-2	few	TRBD1	TRBV7-3	CASSFQGARYGELFF	TGTGCCAGCAGCTTTCAGGGGGCGCGGTACGGGGAGCTGTTTTTT
TRBJ2-3	many	TRBD2	TRBV6-1	CASSPLGLAGGLDTQYF	TGTGCCAGCAGTCCTCTCGGGTTAGCGGGAGGTCTAGATACGCAGTATTTT
TRBJ2-7	NA	NA	TRBV29-1	CSVEEGVYEQYF	TGCAGCGTTGAAGAGGGGGTATACGAGCAGTACTTC
TRBJ2-7	many	TRBD2	TRBV7-9	CASSFPGLAGFYEQYF	TGTGCCAGCAGTTTTCCCGGACTAGCGGGGTTCTACGAGCAGTACTTC
TRBJ2-7	few	TRBD2	TRBV4-3	CASSQNAILAGDSHEQYF	TGCGCCAGCAGCCAAAACGCGATACTAGCGGGAGATAGCCACGAGCAGTACTTC
TRBJ1-2	many	NA	TRBV2	CASSDFFAGNYGYTF	TGTGCCAGCAGTGATTTCTTCGCGGGCAACTATGGCTACACCTTC
TRBJ1-1	NA	NA	TRBV29-1	CSVDGIDRPNTEAFF	TGCAGCGTAGATGGAATCGACAGGCCGAACACTGAAGCTTTCTTT
TRBJ2-3	NA	NA	TRBV10-3	CAISPGGTTDTQYF	TGTGCCATCAGTCCAGGAGGGACCACAGATACGCAGTATTTT
TRBJ1-2	many	TRBD1	TRBV9	CASSVEGALGYTF	TGTGCCAGCAGCGTAGAGGGGGCGCTTGGCTACACCTTC
TRBJ1-6	NA	TRBD1	TRBV20-1	CSASTGEGSPLHF	TGCAGTGCCTCTACAGGGGAGGGTTCACCCCTCCACTTT
TRBJ1-3	NA	NA	TRBV6-9	CASSFRPPGVSGNTIYF	TGTGCCAGCAGTTTTCGCCCCCCGGGGGTCTCTGGAAACACCATATATTTT